The rows below give T cell receptor beta chains drawn from one sample of a study of Tregs in tolerant kidney transplant recipients. The protocol was immunoSEQ multiplex PCR, while the TCRdb copy is restricted to in-frame clones and leaves out a portion. The sample has around 70,000 clones; 80% to 95% are singletons. The specimen was CD8+ T cells from blood, collected before the transplant. The receptors shown here come from a human donor who received a combined kidney and bone marrow transplant. Each CDR3 is given with its conserved first and last residue. The D gene is left open where the match is weak. The listing skips clone size in some rows; elsewhere it reads once, few, many or a size class.

D gene: NA; V gene: TRBV21-1; J gene: TRBJ2-7; clone size: few; CDR3 DNA: TGTGCCAGCAGCCCCACCGGGACAGGGATCGACGAGCAGTACTTC; CDR3 protein: CASSPTGTGIDEQYF
D gene: NA; V gene: TRBV5-1; J gene: TRBJ2-5; clone size: NA; CDR3 DNA: TGCGCCAGCAGCTTGGTGCAGGTTTACCAAGAGACCCAGTACTTC; CDR3 protein: CASSLVQVYQETQYF
D gene: NA; V gene: TRBV18; J gene: TRBJ2-1; clone size: NA; CDR3 DNA: TGTGCCAGCTCACCCGGGAGCACCTACAATGAGCAGTTCTTC; CDR3 protein: CASSPGSTYNEQFF
D gene: TRBD2; V gene: TRBV7-6; J gene: TRBJ2-7; clone size: NA; CDR3 DNA: TGTGCCAGCAGCTTAGCGCCGGGACTAGGTAGATCCTACGAGCAGTACTTC; CDR3 protein: CASSLAPGLGRSYEQYF
D gene: TRBD2; V gene: TRBV13; J gene: TRBJ2-7; clone size: NA; CDR3 DNA: TGTGCCAGCAGCTTCGGGACTAGCGGGGATCGAAACGAGCAGTACTTC; CDR3 protein: CASSFGTSGDRNEQYF
D gene: NA; V gene: TRBV7-9; J gene: TRBJ2-7; clone size: NA; CDR3 DNA: TGTGCCAGCAGCTTAGATTTAGCCGATGCCTACGAGCAGTACTTC; CDR3 protein: CASSLDLADAYEQYF
D gene: NA; V gene: TRBV7-9; J gene: TRBJ2-5; clone size: NA; CDR3 DNA: TGTGCCAGCAGCACAGACGAGACCCAGTACTTC; CDR3 protein: CASSTDETQYF
D gene: NA; V gene: TRBV6-6; J gene: TRBJ1-4; clone size: few; CDR3 DNA: TGTGCCAGCGGAACAGCTAATGAAAAACTGTTTTTT; CDR3 protein: CASGTANEKLFF
D gene: NA; V gene: TRBV27; J gene: TRBJ1-1; clone size: NA; CDR3 DNA: TGTGCCAGCAGTTTATATGAGGGGGGGACTGAAGCTTTCTTT; CDR3 protein: CASSLYEGGTEAFF
D gene: NA; V gene: TRBV6-5; J gene: TRBJ1-2; clone size: NA; CDR3 DNA: TGTGCCAGCAGTTACTCTCGGGGTTTGGGTGGCTACACCTTC; CDR3 protein: CASSYSRGLGGYTF
D gene: NA; V gene: TRBV5-4; J gene: TRBJ2-1; clone size: few; CDR3 DNA: TGTGCCAGCAGCTTAGCCCATGAGCAGTTCTTC; CDR3 protein: CASSLAHEQFF
D gene: NA; V gene: TRBV2; J gene: TRBJ2-7; clone size: NA; CDR3 DNA: TGTGCCAGCAGTGAAGCGGGAGCTTTATCCTACGAGCAGTACTTC; CDR3 protein: CASSEAGALSYEQYF
D gene: NA; V gene: TRBV5-1; J gene: TRBJ2-7; clone size: NA; CDR3 DNA: TGCGCCAGCAGCTTCGGAGGGGTTAGCGAGCAGTACTTC; CDR3 protein: CASSFGGVSEQYF
D gene: TRBD1; V gene: TRBV25-1; J gene: TRBJ2-3; clone size: NA; CDR3 DNA: TGTGCCAGCAGTGAACCCCTAAACAGGGGCTCCACAGATACGCAGTATTTT; CDR3 protein: CASSEPLNRGSTDTQYF
D gene: NA; V gene: TRBV9; J gene: TRBJ2-7; clone size: NA; CDR3 DNA: TGTGCCAGCAGCGACGGGACAAACAATTACGAGCAGTACTTC; CDR3 protein: CASSDGTNNYEQYF
D gene: NA; V gene: TRBV28; J gene: TRBJ1-1; clone size: NA; CDR3 DNA: TGTGCCAGCAGGGGGGCGAAAATTCAGGAGACTGAAGCTTTCTTT; CDR3 protein: CASRGAKIQETEAFF
D gene: NA; V gene: TRBV7-6; J gene: TRBJ2-3; clone size: NA; CDR3 DNA: TGTGCCAGCAGCCGAAGGACAGCGAGAAGTTCTAGCACAGATACGCAGTATTTT; CDR3 protein: CASSRRTARSSSTDTQYF
D gene: NA; V gene: TRBV7-6; J gene: TRBJ2-7; clone size: few; CDR3 DNA: TGTGCCAGCAGACCTCAGGTTTCAGCCTACGAGCAGTACTTC; CDR3 protein: CASRPQVSAYEQYF
D gene: NA; V gene: TRBV19; J gene: TRBJ2-7; clone size: NA; CDR3 DNA: TGTGCCTTCGGAGGTTTTCGTGAGCAGTACTTC; CDR3 protein: CAFGGFREQYF
D gene: NA; V gene: TRBV5-6; J gene: TRBJ1-2; clone size: NA; CDR3 DNA: TGTGCCAGCAGCTTGGGGCACAATAACTATGGCTACACCTTC; CDR3 protein: CASSLGHNNYGYTF
D gene: NA; V gene: TRBV5-6; J gene: TRBJ2-3; clone size: NA; CDR3 DNA: TGTGCCAGCAGCTTGGGGTCAGGAGGGGCAGATACGCAGTATTTT; CDR3 protein: CASSLGSGGADTQYF
D gene: NA; V gene: TRBV5-6; J gene: TRBJ2-6; clone size: NA; CDR3 DNA: TGTGCCAGCAGCTTAGGTAGCGGCACGGGAGGGGCCAACGTCCTGACTTTC; CDR3 protein: CASSLGSGTGGANVLTF
D gene: NA; V gene: TRBV29-1; J gene: TRBJ1-3; clone size: once; CDR3 DNA: TGCAGCGTAAGGAGCCCTGGAAACACCATATATTTT; CDR3 protein: CSVRSPGNTIYF
D gene: NA; V gene: TRBV7-8; J gene: TRBJ1-1; clone size: few; CDR3 DNA: TGTGCCAGCAGCTTAGCGGCAGGGTCCACTGAAGCTTTCTTT; CDR3 protein: CASSLAAGSTEAFF
D gene: TRBD2; V gene: TRBV7-3; J gene: TRBJ2-3; clone size: NA; CDR3 DNA: TGTGCCAGCAGCCCCACCCCCAAGCGGGAAGACGAAGATACGCAGTATTTT; CDR3 protein: CASSPTPKREDEDTQYF
D gene: TRBD2; V gene: TRBV7-3; J gene: TRBJ2-7; clone size: NA; CDR3 DNA: TGTGCCAGCAGCCCTACTAGCGGGACGAAGATCTACGAGCAGTACTTC; CDR3 protein: CASSPTSGTKIYEQYF
D gene: TRBD1; V gene: TRBV6-5; J gene: TRBJ1-2; clone size: NA; CDR3 DNA: TGTGCCAGCAGTTACGGGGGACAGAAGGACGGCTACACCTTC; CDR3 protein: CASSYGGQKDGYTF
D gene: TRBD1; V gene: TRBV9; J gene: TRBJ1-2; clone size: NA; CDR3 DNA: TGTGCCAGCAGCCCGACAGGGGAAGGCTACACCTTC; CDR3 protein: CASSPTGEGYTF
D gene: NA; V gene: TRBV5-1; J gene: TRBJ2-7; clone size: once; CDR3 DNA: TGCGCCAGCAGCTCTGGACAGCGTCTAGTGAACGAGCAGTACTTC; CDR3 protein: CASSSGQRLVNEQYF
D gene: TRBD1; V gene: TRBV28; J gene: TRBJ1-3; clone size: NA; CDR3 DNA: TGTGCCAGCAGTCAACGGACAGGGCACTCTGGAAACACCATATATTTT; CDR3 protein: CASSQRTGHSGNTIYF
D gene: NA; V gene: TRBV5-6; J gene: TRBJ2-4; clone size: NA; CDR3 DNA: TGTGCCAGCAGCTTTGCAGGGTGGGGCAACATTCAGTACTTC; CDR3 protein: CASSFAGWGNIQYF
D gene: TRBD2; V gene: TRBV5-1; J gene: TRBJ2-1; clone size: NA; CDR3 DNA: TGCGCCAGCAGCTTACCGGGAGGGCCCTCCGGTGAGCAGTTCTTC; CDR3 protein: CASSLPGGPSGEQFF
D gene: TRBD1; V gene: TRBV9; J gene: TRBJ1-2; clone size: NA; CDR3 DNA: TGTGCCAGCAGCGTGGGGACAGGGAACTATGGCTACACCTTC; CDR3 protein: CASSVGTGNYGYTF
D gene: TRBD2; V gene: TRBV4-3; J gene: TRBJ2-1; clone size: NA; CDR3 DNA: TGCGCCAGCAGCCAGGGACTAGAGGGAATGAGGCAGTTCTTC; CDR3 protein: CASSQGLEGMRQFF
D gene: TRBD1; V gene: TRBV4-1; J gene: TRBJ2-7; clone size: NA; CDR3 DNA: TGCGCCAGCACCCGAGAAGGGGGCCAACCCTACGAGCAGTACTTC; CDR3 protein: CASTREGGQPYEQYF
D gene: NA; V gene: TRBV13; J gene: TRBJ2-7; clone size: NA; CDR3 DNA: TGTGCCAGCAGCTTAGGACAGGGCTACGAGCAGTACTTC; CDR3 protein: CASSLGQGYEQYF
D gene: NA; V gene: TRBV4-2; J gene: TRBJ2-7; clone size: NA; CDR3 DNA: TGTGCCAGCAGCCAAGTTACTGATTCCTACGAGCAGTACTTC; CDR3 protein: CASSQVTDSYEQYF
D gene: NA; V gene: TRBV9; J gene: TRBJ2-5; clone size: NA; CDR3 DNA: TGTGCCAGCAGCCGTACTGGGGCGATTGAGACCCAGTACTTC; CDR3 protein: CASSRTGAIETQYF
D gene: NA; V gene: TRBV14; J gene: TRBJ1-3; clone size: once; CDR3 DNA: TGTGCCAGCAGCCAAGTCATCCCAGGGAGGAACACCATATATTTT; CDR3 protein: CASSQVIPGRNTIYF
D gene: NA; V gene: TRBV7-9; J gene: TRBJ2-1; clone size: NA; CDR3 DNA: TGTGCCAGCAGCACGGAGGGCAATGAGCAGTTCTTC; CDR3 protein: CASSTEGNEQFF
D gene: TRBD2; V gene: TRBV7-9; J gene: TRBJ2-7; clone size: once; CDR3 DNA: TGTGCCAGCAGCTTAGCGCTAGCGGCCTCCTACGAGCAGTACTTC; CDR3 protein: CASSLALAASYEQYF
D gene: NA; V gene: TRBV7-6; J gene: TRBJ2-3; clone size: NA; CDR3 DNA: TGTGCCAGCAGCTTACCCCAAGATACGCAGTATTTT; CDR3 protein: CASSLPQDTQYF
D gene: TRBD1; V gene: TRBV14; J gene: TRBJ2-7; clone size: few; CDR3 DNA: TGTGCCAGCAGTCTGACAGGGCCCGACGAGCAGTACTTC; CDR3 protein: CASSLTGPDEQYF
D gene: NA; V gene: TRBV4-3; J gene: TRBJ2-2; clone size: NA; CDR3 DNA: TGCGCCAGCAGCCAAGAATTCGGGAACACCGGGGAGCTGTTTTTT; CDR3 protein: CASSQEFGNTGELFF
D gene: TRBD2; V gene: TRBV13; J gene: TRBJ2-1; clone size: NA; CDR3 DNA: TGTGCCAGCAGCGCCCCGGGACTAGCGGGAAGCTCCTACAATGAGCAGTTCTTC; CDR3 protein: CASSAPGLAGSSYNEQFF
D gene: NA; V gene: TRBV7-8; J gene: TRBJ2-7; clone size: once; CDR3 DNA: TGTGCCAGCAGCTTATCGGGGGCCTACGAGCAGTACTTC; CDR3 protein: CASSLSGAYEQYF
D gene: TRBD2; V gene: TRBV7-9; J gene: TRBJ2-7; clone size: once; CDR3 DNA: TGTGCCAGCAGACTAGGGACGGGAGGGGACGAGCAGTACTTC; CDR3 protein: CASRLGTGGDEQYF
D gene: NA; V gene: TRBV13; J gene: TRBJ2-3; clone size: NA; CDR3 DNA: TGTGCCAGCAGCTTAGGTAGAGCAGATACGCAGTATTTT; CDR3 protein: CASSLGRADTQYF
D gene: TRBD1; V gene: TRBV5-1; J gene: TRBJ2-5; clone size: NA; CDR3 DNA: TGCGCCAGCAGCATACAGGGGGCATTGGAGACCCAGTACTTC; CDR3 protein: CASSIQGALETQYF
D gene: TRBD2; V gene: TRBV4-3; J gene: TRBJ2-7; clone size: NA; CDR3 DNA: TGCGCCAGCAGCCAAGGGGCTAGCGGAAGCTACGAGCAGTACTTC; CDR3 protein: CASSQGASGSYEQYF
D gene: TRBD2; V gene: TRBV9; J gene: TRBJ2-2; clone size: once; CDR3 DNA: TGTGCCAGCAGCGCTAGCGGGAGGCCCGGGGAGCTGTTTTTT; CDR3 protein: CASSASGRPGELFF
D gene: NA; V gene: TRBV19; J gene: TRBJ1-2; clone size: once; CDR3 DNA: TGTGCCAGTAGCCCGGCGGTAACCGGCTATGGCTACACCTTC; CDR3 protein: CASSPAVTGYGYTF
D gene: NA; V gene: TRBV12-5; J gene: TRBJ1-1; clone size: few; CDR3 DNA: TGTGCTAGTGGTTCGAGCGGCCCCGGAGCTTTCTTT; CDR3 protein: CASGSSGPGAFF
D gene: NA; V gene: TRBV7-6; J gene: TRBJ2-1; clone size: once; CDR3 DNA: TGTGCCAGCAGCTTAGTATCGTCGGCTAGCGCCCATGAGCAGTTCTTC; CDR3 protein: CASSLVSSASAHEQFF
D gene: TRBD1; V gene: TRBV4-3; J gene: TRBJ2-1; clone size: NA; CDR3 DNA: TGCGCCAGCAGCCCGGGACAGGGAATTTGGTCGGAGCAGTTCTTC; CDR3 protein: CASSPGQGIWSEQFF
D gene: TRBD1; V gene: TRBV11-1; J gene: TRBJ2-5; clone size: NA; CDR3 DNA: TGTGCCAGCAGCTTGACTGGACAGGGCCAGACCCAGTACTTC; CDR3 protein: CASSLTGQGQTQYF
D gene: NA; V gene: TRBV19; J gene: TRBJ1-6; clone size: NA; CDR3 DNA: TGTGCCAGTAGTATTGCCCCTCGGGGTAATTCACCCCTCCACTTT; CDR3 protein: CASSIAPRGNSPLHF